This T cell receptor beta chain stems from a study of CD4 T cells in relation to SARS-CoV-2 and coronaviruses. In the study overall: Shared crossreactive spike epitopes were mapped to their HLA restriction. Overall study findings and caveats: Each donor contributed either pre-pandemic or post-infection samples, not both.

The unexposed donors gave CD4+ T cells in about 2011-2019, prior to COVID-19. This CDR3 is 18 amino acids long. Germline CDR1 SGHRS, CDR2 YFSETQ. V lost 4 bases to trimming and J lost 0 bases; unmatched junction nucleotides: 13. Regarding this clone: What it recognizes is unknown.

Uncultured naive and memory CD4+ T cells supplied DNA for deep TCR-beta sequencing. Repertoires were generated with immunoSEQ multiplex PCR, while TCRdb's copy carries only in-frame clones and drops some. Seen here are 65,000 or so clones, 75% to 90% observed once, and the top ten hold over 1.5%. The sequencing input was memory CD4+ T cells from PBMCs. The V and J genes are TRBV5-1 and TRBJ2-3, with 8 nucleotides matching TRBD1. The receptor was derived from a human donor in good health. CDR3 coding DNA: TGCGCCAGCAGCATTTACCCCCCCGGACAGGGTAGCACAGATACGCAGTATTTT. Its translation: CASSIYPPGQGSTDTQYF.